What follows are 28 T cell receptor beta chains derived from one specimen sequenced in a study of CD8 T cells in Susac syndrome. An input of roughly 0.45 to 1 ug of RNA was subjected to reverse transcription using random hexamers. TCRdb analysed the immunoSEQ multiplex PCR reads with MiXCR anew, one entry per CDR3 protein. The repertoire holds approximately 200,000 distinct CDR3 sequences, with roughly 94% as singletons. What was sequenced was CD4+ T cells from PBMCs. These receptor sequences come from a human donor with multiple sclerosis.

V and J are TRBV3-1 and TRBJ1-5; D is ambiguous. The V gene lost 0 bases and the J gene lost 6 bases, with 9 bases spanning the gap. Germline loops: CDR1 LGHDT, CDR2 YNNKEL (reference sequence). The CDR3 loop spans 14 amino acids. The CDR3 protein is CASSQDRIGQPQHF. CDR3 nucleotide sequence: TGTGCCAGCAGCCAAGACCGAATTGGTCAGCCCCAGCATTTT.

This clonotype was picked up one time. Germline is not matched at one junction end, which may reflect a read error. This sequence joins TRBV20-1 and TRBJ2-1; D possibly corresponds to TRBD2 (6 bases). The germline V gene has CDR1 DFQATT and CDR2 SNEGSKA (reference sequence). The CDR3 length is 14 residues. The CDR3 DNA sequence: TGCAGTGCCACCGGGGGAACATCCTTCAATGAGCAGTTCTTC. This gives the protein CSATGGTSFNEQFF.

Worth noting for this clonotype: The junction departs from the called germline gene at one end, perhaps through a read error. The V gene is TRBV30, the J gene TRBJ1-6; 10 bases fit TRBD1. The CDR3 sequence is 13 residues long. Germline CDR1 is GTSNPN and CDR2 is SVGIG (reference sequence). DNA of the CDR3: TGTGCCTGTAAGGGGACAGGGGATTCACCCCTCCATTTT. As protein: CACKGTGDSPLHF.

V usage is TRBV4-2 and J usage is TRBJ2-5; D is possibly TRBD2 (7 bases). CDR1 is LGHNA, CDR2 YNFKEQ, per germline. The length of the CDR3 is 16 residues. The V and J ends lost 4 bases and 2 bases respectively, with 17 bases between them. CDR3 loop: CASSRQRGGGQETQYF. DNA for the CDR3: TGTGCCAGCAGCCGTCAGAGGGGGGGCGGTCAAGAGACCCAGTACTTC.

The rearrangement joins TRBV29-1 to TRBJ2-5; no clear D gene. The CDR3 covers 11 residues. V lost 4 bases, J lost 5 bases, and 8 bases lay in between. In germline, CDR1 is SQVTM, CDR2 ANQGSEA. The CDR3 nucleotides are TGCAGCGTTGCCCCCGGGGAGACCCAGTACTTC. It translates to CSVAPGETQYF.

The rearrangement uses TRBV14 and TRBJ1-6, with D unresolved. The V gene lost 0 bases and the J gene lost 9 bases, with 6 bases spanning the gap. Per germline, CDR1 SGHDN and CDR2 FVKESK. The CDR3 runs to 13 residues. As DNA, the CDR3 is TGTGCCAGCAGCCAAGATATCCTTTCACCCCTCCACTTT. Translating gives CASSQDILSPLHF.

The rearrangement links TRBV5-1 to TRBJ1-1; 10 nucleotides match TRBD1. Germline CDR1 and CDR2: SGHRS and YFSETQ. The V gene end was trimmed by 4 bases and the J gene end by 4 bases; junction bases not matched to a gene: 1. This CDR3 is 13 amino acids long. CDR3 region: CASSDRGLTEAFF. CDR3 DNA sequence: TGCGCCAGCAGCGACAGGGGGCTCACTGAAGCTTTCTTT.

V gene TRBV5-1 combines with J gene TRBJ2-5, with 7 nucleotides matching TRBD2. This CDR3 is 14 amino acids long. Trimming removed 4 bases from V and 1 base from J; junction bases left unmatched: 4. The germline V gene encodes CDR1 SGHRS and CDR2 YFSETQ. DNA for the CDR3: TGCGCCAGCAGCCGGGGGGAGCCCCAAGAGACCCAGTACTTC. Its protein product is CASSRGEPQETQYF.

The chain uses TRBV7-9 and TRBJ2-1; D possibly uses TRBD1 or TRBD2 (5 bases each). V was pared by 6 bases and J by 5 bases, with 14 bases between. The length of the CDR3 is 14 residues. CDR1 is SEHNR and CDR2 is FQNEAQ in the germline V gene (reference sequence). The DNA of the CDR3 is TGTGCCAGCAGTGCCGGGACCCCTCACAATGAGCAGTTCTTC. It specifies CASSAGTPHNEQFF. Full variable domain (outside the CDR3, taken from reference TRBV7-9 and TRBJ2-1): DTGVSQNPRHKITKRGQNVTFRCDPISEHNRLYWYRQTLGQGPEFLTYFQNEAQLEKSRLLSDRFSAERPKGSFSTLEIQRTEQGDSAMYLCASSAGTPHNEQFFGPGTRLTVL.

This sequence joins TRBV29-1 and TRBJ2-3; TRBD2 is a possible D gene (6 bases). The CDR3 sequence is 14 residues long. Trimming took off 2 bases at V and 2 bases at J, with 11 bases between the two ends. Germline CDR1 is SQVTM and CDR2 is ANQGSEA. This chain's CDR3 is CSVEIAGYTDTQYF. CDR3 nucleotide sequence: TGCAGCGTTGAAATTGCGGGGTACACAGATACGCAGTATTTT.

This chain links TRBV7-8 with TRBJ2-7; D possibly corresponds to TRBD1 (6 bases). The CDR3 contains 15 residues. V was clipped by 1 base and J by 3 bases, with 13 bases between them. The germline V gene has CDR1 SGHVS and CDR2 FQNEAQ. The CDR3 coding sequence is TGTGCCAGCAGCTTAGTCTTGGGCAGGGGCTACGAGCAGTACGTC. It yields the protein CASSLVLGRGYEQYV.

V is TRBV7-2 and J is TRBJ1-2; D is unclear. The germline CDR1 and CDR2 sequences are SGHTA and FQGNSA. The CDR3 is made up of 14 amino acids. V lost 1 base, J lost 4 bases, and 10 bases lay in between. The CDR3 loop is CASSLGRSGYGYTF. The CDR3 DNA sequence: TGTGCCAGCAGCTTAGGCCGGAGCGGCTATGGCTACACCTTC.

The V call is TRBV30, the J call TRBJ2-4, with 8 bases that match TRBD2. Germline loops: CDR1 GTSNPN, CDR2 SVGIG (reference sequence). The CDR3 contains 12 residues. Germline trimming cut 7 bases from V and 9 bases from J; bases unmatched to any gene: 8. The CDR3, as DNA: TGTGCCTTCGAGGGGACTAGAGGCATTCAGTACTTC. The encoded protein is CAFEGTRGIQYF.

The V gene is TRBV30, the J gene TRBJ2-2; D is perhaps TRBD1 (6 bases). CDR1 is GTSNPN, CDR2 SVGIG, per germline (reference sequence). V was trimmed by 0 bases and J by 4 bases, leaving 15 bases between them. The CDR3 runs 16 residues. CDR3: CAWSVVGTPPTGELFF. The CDR3 region has the DNA TGTGCCTGGAGTGTAGTCGGGACACCCCCCACCGGGGAGCTGTTTTTT.

This chain uses TRBV2 with TRBJ2-3; 7 bases agree with TRBD1. Germline V gives CDR1 SNHLY, CDR2 FYNNEI. This CDR3 contains 14 residues. With 5 bases clipped from V and 0 bases from J, the junction kept 2 bases outside the gene matches. The CDR3, as DNA: TGTGCCAGCAGTAGGGGGCGCAGCACAGATACGCAGTATTTT. It codes for CASSRGRSTDTQYF.

The genes are TRBV27 and TRBJ1-1; D unclear. Looked up from germline, CDR1 is MNHEY and CDR2 is SMNVEV (reference sequence). The germline V and J ends were trimmed by 0 bases and 3 bases, with 8 bases remaining between them. There are 14 residues in the CDR3. The CDR3 is CASSLSSRDTEAFF. The CDR3 nucleotides read TGTGCCAGCAGTTTATCGTCCAGAGACACTGAAGCTTTCTTT.

The chain employs TRBV20-1 and TRBJ2-1; 8 bases fit TRBD1. CDR1 is DFQATT, CDR2 SNEGSKA, per germline (reference sequence). Trimming at V came to 7 bases and at J to 2 bases, leaving 4 bases not matched to a gene. The CDR3 loop spans 13 amino acids. The CDR3 DNA follows: TGCAGTGTAAAGACAGGGGCCTACAATGAGCAGTTCTTC. Encoded protein: CSVKTGAYNEQFF.

The V call is TRBV3-1, the J call TRBJ2-7; D remains unclear. The CDR3 spans 15 residues. Trimming took 1 base from V and 3 from J, leaving 13 bases between them. Germline V gene lookup returns CDR1 LGHDT and CDR2 YNNKEL (reference sequence). The CDR3 spells CASSQGAASYYEQYF. CDR3 DNA sequence: TGTGCCAGCAGCCAAGGGGCGGCCAGCTACTACGAGCAGTACTTC.

The chain combines TRBV7-2 with TRBJ2-5; D is possibly TRBD1 (6 bases). The length of the CDR3 is 14 residues. V was clipped by 5 bases and J by 2 bases, with 12 bases between them. The germline V gene has CDR1 SGHTA and CDR2 FQGNSA. The CDR3 loop is CASSLGQTQETQYF. The CDR3 nucleotides are TGTGCCAGCAGCCTTGGACAGACACAAGAGACCCAGTACTTC.

This clonotype appeared a single time. CDR3 in amino acids: CASSVSPGTGWTQYF. The CDR3 DNA sequence: TGTGCCAGCAGTGTCTCTCCCGGGACGGGCTGGACCCAGTACTTC. V is TRBV27 and J is TRBJ2-5; D is possibly TRBD1 or TRBD2 (5 bases each). The CDR3 is made up of 15 amino acids. Trimming shortened V by 5 bases and J by 7 bases, and 20 bases separated the two germline ends. CDR1 is MNHEY, CDR2 SMNVEV, per germline (reference sequence).

This chain connects TRBV6-5 to TRBJ2-1; the D gene is possibly TRBD1 (5 bases). The CDR3 spans 15 residues. V lost 6 bases, J lost 4 bases, and 16 bases lay in between. Germline-derived CDR1 and CDR2 are MNHEY and SVGAGI. CDR3 sequence: CASRRQQTVYNEQFF. CDR3 in DNA: TGTGCCAGCAGACGACAGCAAACAGTTTACAATGAGCAGTTCTTC.

V and J are TRBV30 and TRBJ2-7; 11 bases align to TRBD2. This CDR3 has 15 residues. Losses at the gene ends were 3 bases for V and 2 bases for J; bases not matched to a gene: 6. CDR1 GTSNPN and CDR2 SVGIG come from the germline V gene (reference sequence). CDR3: CAWSRGTSGPYEQYF. CDR3 sequence (DNA): TGTGCCTGGAGCCGAGGGACTAGCGGACCCTACGAGCAGTACTTC.

V gene TRBV30 combines with J gene TRBJ1-1, with 7 bases matching TRBD1. This CDR3 contains 13 residues. The ends lost 4 bases at V and 10 bases at J; junction bases unmatched: 12. Germline CDR1 is GTSNPN and CDR2 is SVGIG (reference sequence). CDR3 in amino acids: CAWTRSDRVLAFF. The DNA for the CDR3 is TGTGCCTGGACGCGGAGCGACAGGGTTTTAGCTTTCTTT. Together with reference TRBV30 and TRBJ1-1, the CDR3 gives the full variable domain: SQTIHQWPATLVQPVGSPLSLECTVEGTSNPNLYWYRQAAGRGLQLLFYSVGIGQISSEVPQNLSASRPQDRQFILSSKKLLLSDSGFYLCAWTRSDRVLAFFGQGTRLTVV.

Only one count was recorded for this clonotype. J is TRBJ1-5 and V is TRBV9, with a tentative D call TRBD1 (5 bases). This CDR3 comprises 14 residues. Germline V gene lookup returns CDR1 SGDLS and CDR2 YYNGEE. With 3 bases removed from V and 5 bases from J, the gap between germline ends came to 12 bases. CDR3 sequence reads: CASSDELGDQPQHF. As DNA, the CDR3 is TGTGCCAGCAGCGACGAATTAGGGGATCAGCCCCAGCATTTT. The full variable domain, in which reference TRBV9 and TRBJ1-5 provide the parts outside the CDR3, is DSGVTQTPKHLITATGQRVTLRCSPRSGDLSVYWYQQSLDQGLQFLIQYYNGEERAKGNILERFSAQQFPDLHSELNLSSLELGDSALYFCASSDELGDQPQHFGDGTRLSIL.

The chain is built from TRBV27 and TRBJ1-1, with D hard to call. The CDR3 totals 13 residues. Trimming pared 8 bases from V and 1 base from J, leaving 11 bases between. CDR1 and CDR2 (germline): MNHEY, SMNVEV (reference sequence). The DNA of the CDR3 is TGTGCCAGCGGACCGTCCGGGAACACTGAAGCTTTCTTT. It encodes CASGPSGNTEAFF.

The chain joins TRBV20-1 to TRBJ2-5; tentatively, D is TRBD1 or TRBD2 (5 bases each). Germline values: CDR1 DFQATT, CDR2 SNEGSKA (reference sequence). Trimming shortened V by 5 bases and J by 1 base, and 14 bases separated the two germline ends. CDR3 size: 14 residues. The CDR3, as DNA: TGCAGTGCTGGACCCCCCGGGGCCCAAGAGACCCAGTACTTC. Translation: CSAGPPGAQETQYF.

In this sample, this clonotype turned up once. The chain couples TRBV6-5 to TRBJ1-6; weak D call: TRBD1 (5 bases). In germline, CDR1 is MNHEY, CDR2 SVGAGI. The CDR3 spans 15 residues. V was trimmed by 2 bases and J by 7 bases, leaving 12 bases between them. Here the CDR3 DNA reads TGTGCCAGCAGTTACCTGGCAGGGCGAAATTCACCCCTCCACTTT. Translating gives CASSYLAGRNSPLHF.

This sequence joins TRBV12-3 or TRBV12-4 and TRBJ1-2; possible D gene TRBD1, 6 bases. V lost 3 bases and J lost 7, with 12 bases in between. There are 13 residues in the CDR3. The CDR3 here is CASSFPNRVGYTF. CDR3 nucleotide sequence: TGTGCCAGCAGTTTCCCGAACAGGGTTGGCTACACCTTC.